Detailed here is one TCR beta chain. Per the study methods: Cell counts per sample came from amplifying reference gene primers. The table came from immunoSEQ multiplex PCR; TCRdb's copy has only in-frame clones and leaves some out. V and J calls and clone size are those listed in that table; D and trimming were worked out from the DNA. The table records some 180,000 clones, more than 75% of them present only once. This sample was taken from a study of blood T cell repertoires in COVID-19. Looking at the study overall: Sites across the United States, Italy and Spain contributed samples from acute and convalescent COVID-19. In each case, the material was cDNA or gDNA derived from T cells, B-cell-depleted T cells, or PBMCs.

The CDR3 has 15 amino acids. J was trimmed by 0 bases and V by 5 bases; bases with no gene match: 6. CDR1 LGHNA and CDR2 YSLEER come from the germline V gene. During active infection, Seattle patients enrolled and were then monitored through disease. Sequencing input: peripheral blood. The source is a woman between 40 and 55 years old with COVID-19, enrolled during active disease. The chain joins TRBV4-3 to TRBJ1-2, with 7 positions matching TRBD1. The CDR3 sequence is CASSGGQATNYGYTF. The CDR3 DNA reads TGCGCCAGCAGCGGAGGACAGGCCACTAACTATGGCTACACCTTC.